This entry is about one T cell receptor (beta chain). Its antigen is currently unknown. This beta chain is an unintended read in a library built for alpha chains; its size means little. After removal of 3 bases from V and 8 bases from J, the junction contained 9 bases not matched to a gene. Germline V CDR1 and CDR2: SGDLS, YYNGEE. The CDR3 loop spans 15 amino acids. The time point denotes: sample taken at primary tumor resection. This entry is derived from a study of spatial heterogeneity in lung cancer. Study-wide results and caveats: How many expanded intratumoral alpha and beta TCRs were present tracked the tumor mutation count, which was a count of nonsynonymous mutations.

TCRdb ran MiXCR on the 5' RACE reads and lists one entry per CDR3 protein. The repertoire holds approximately 15,000 distinct CDR3 sequences, with 6.2% as singletons. This sequence was found in a male donor with early-stage non-small cell lung cancer. The rearrangement links TRBV9 to TRBJ2-1; 9 positions match TRBD1. Sequenced material: lung tumor tissue, taken at surgery. The CDR3 nucleotides read TGTGCCAGCAGCGCCACCGGGACAGGGCATTATGAGCAGTTCTTC. It codes for CASSATGTGHYEQFF.